These 29 T cell receptor beta chains were all obtained from the same sample, sequenced in a study of Ad26.COV2.S vaccination and SARS-CoV-2 variants. Regarding treatment: some 20 received Ad26.COV2.S at low or high dose, single or two shots; 5 received placebo; per-sample allocation not given. Day 63 following the first vaccine or placebo injection was when the samples were taken. Sequencing was performed with immunoSEQ multiplex PCR; in TCRdb, only in-frame clones are kept and a portion is missing. This sample carries roughly 680,000 clones, 89% of them seen once, and the ten largest clones take approximately 1.5%. The input for sequencing was peripheral blood, taken in a trial of Ad26.COV2.S vaccine versus placebo. These receptors all stem from a person between 18 and 65 years old who received the Ad26.COV2.S COVID-19 vaccine or a placebo.

The gene calls are TRBV7-9 and TRBJ1-1, with a possible D match to TRBD1 (5 bases). This CDR3 contains 13 residues. Germline V lookup: CDR1 SEHNR, CDR2 FQNEAQ (reference sequence). The V end was cut by 5 bases, the J end by 9 bases, with 16 bases between. The CDR3 nucleotides are TGTGCCAGCAGCCTAGGGGCAGGGAATAAAGCTTTCTTT. It encodes CASSLGAGNKAFF.

The rearrangement joins TRBV21-1 to TRBJ2-5; whether TRBD1, the table's D call, matches the DNA was not checked. TRBV21-1 is flagged as a pseudogene. This CDR3 has 14 amino acids. Here the CDR3 DNA reads TGTGCCAGCAGCAAAGAGGGGGCGGGGGAGACCCAGTACTTC. This codes for CASSKEGAGETQYF.

J is TRBJ1-5 and V is TRBV21-1; the table's D call, TRBD1, has no DNA check behind it. TRBV21-1 is a recognized pseudogene. The CDR3 has 18 amino acids. In nucleotides, the CDR3 is TGTGCCAGCGCAGTCATACCCCAACCGGGACAACCCGATCAGCCCCAGCATTTT. This gives the protein CASAVIPQPGQPDQPQHF.

This clone has just one count. This rearrangement joins TRBV2 to TRBJ2-1, with D tentatively TRBD2 (6 bases). The V gene lost 3 bases and the J gene lost 7 bases, with 16 bases spanning the gap. The CDR3 totals 15 residues. The germline V gene has CDR1 SNHLY and CDR2 FYNNEI. The CDR3 loop reads CASSEVGGARNEQFF. CDR3 DNA: TGTGCCAGCAGTGAGGTGGGAGGAGCCCGGAATGAGCAGTTCTTC.

As concerns this clone: Other DNA sequences in the same sample also yield this CDR3. The CDR3 loop is CASSLGDRGTDTQYF. The DNA of the CDR3 is TGCGCCAGCAGCTTGGGGGACAGGGGCACAGATACGCAGTATTTT. This chain uses TRBV5-1 with TRBJ2-3; 9 bases are a match to TRBD1. Germline CDR1 SGHRS, CDR2 YFSETQ. This CDR3 is built from 15 residues. The junction had 0 bases not matched to a gene; V was cut back by 0 bases and J by 1 base.

The chain joins TRBV4-2 to TRBJ1-5, with D possibly TRBD1 on 6 matching bases. V lost 0 bases and J lost 3, with 15 bases in between. The germline gives CDR1 LGHNA, CDR2 YNFKEQ. The CDR3 is made up of 17 amino acids. In DNA, the CDR3 is TGTGCCAGCAGCCAAGATCCGGGGGCAGGGAACAATCAGCCCCAGCATTTT. This codes for CASSQDPGAGNNQPQHF.

This clone was picked up one time. V gene TRBV30 combines with J gene TRBJ2-7; tentative D call: TRBD2 (5 bases). The length of the CDR3 is 13 residues. The germline V gene has CDR1 GTSNPN and CDR2 SVGIG (reference sequence). Trimming pared 0 bases from V and 9 bases from J, leaving 15 bases between. The CDR3 sequence is CAWSVLAASGQYF. CDR3 nucleotides: TGTGCCTGGAGTGTCCTGGCAGCCAGCGGGCAGTACTTC.

This chain uses TRBV7-9 with TRBJ2-3; 9 bases match TRBD2. V shed 11 bases, J shed 2 bases, and the junction held 2 bases outside the gene matches. The CDR3 runs to 12 residues. Germline CDR1 reads SEHNR; CDR2 reads FQNEAQ (reference sequence). CDR3: CAGGRATDTQYF. CDR3 DNA: TGTGCCGGCGGGAGGGCCACAGATACGCAGTATTTT.

V is TRBV2 and J is TRBJ1-1, with D tentatively TRBD1 (5 bases). CDR3 length: 18 residues. CDR1 is SNHLY, CDR2 FYNNEI, per germline. The V end lost 1 base, the J end lost 0 bases, and 18 bases lay between the germline ends. The CDR3 region is CASSEGRGGPLMNTEAFF. CDR3 sequence (DNA): TGTGCCAGCAGTGAAGGCCGGGGGGGTCCCCTCATGAACACTGAAGCTTTCTTT. Variable domain in full (rest from reference TRBV2 and TRBJ1-1): EPEVTQTPSHQVTQMGQEVILRCVPISNHLYFYWYRQILGQKVEFLVSFYNNEISEKSEIFDDQFSVERPDGSNFTLKIRSTKLEDSAMYFCASSEGRGGPLMNTEAFFGQGTRLTVV.

The chain couples TRBV5-4 to TRBJ2-6; D is perhaps TRBD1 (6 bases). Germline V gives CDR1 SGHNT, CDR2 YYREEE (reference sequence). CDR3 length equals 15 residues. The germline V and J ends were trimmed by 3 bases and 4 bases, with 11 bases remaining between them. CDR3 region: CASSSGQPGANVLTF. Here the CDR3 DNA reads TGTGCCAGCAGCTCTGGACAGCCCGGGGCCAACGTCCTGACTTTC.

The genes are TRBV6-5 and TRBJ1-1; D might be TRBD1 (5 bases). This CDR3 region has 13 residues. Germline V CDR1 and CDR2: MNHEY, SVGAGI. Trimming cost V 9 bases and J 1 base, with 12 bases left between them. CDR3 protein: CASTTEWNTEAFF. CDR3 bases: TGTGCCAGTACGACAGAATGGAACACTGAAGCTTTCTTT.

A few counts support this clone. The chain recombines TRBV7-6 with TRBJ1-5; D may be TRBD1 (6 bases). The germline CDR1 and CDR2 sequences are SGHVS and FNYEAQ. V was pared by 5 bases and J by 7 bases, with 15 bases between. CDR3 length: 14 amino acids. The CDR3 coding sequence is TGTGCCAGCAGCCCCTCGGGGGCGGAACAGCCCCAGCATTTT. Amino acid sequence: CASSPSGAEQPQHF.

The rearrangement uses TRBV6-5 and TRBJ1-2; D gene unclear. The CDR3 runs 12 residues. Germline V CDR1 and CDR2: MNHEY, SVGAGI. The V gene lost 7 bases and the J gene lost 6 bases, with 12 bases spanning the gap. CDR3 sequence: CASTLNLDGYTF. The CDR3 DNA reads as TGTGCCAGCACCCTTAACTTGGATGGCTACACCTTC.

The chain employs TRBV5-1 and TRBJ2-1, with TRBD2 matching 8 bases. With 10 bases clipped from V and 9 bases from J, the junction kept 12 bases outside the gene matches. This CDR3 comprises 13 residues. From germline, CDR1 is SGHRS and CDR2 YFSETQ. The CDR3 loop reads CARVEGGLGEQFF. The CDR3 DNA reads TGCGCCCGCGTTGAAGGGGGACTAGGTGAGCAGTTCTTC.

This sequence joins TRBV18 and TRBJ1-1; possible D gene TRBD1, 5 bases. The germline gives CDR1 KGHSH, CDR2 LQKENI. The length of the CDR3 is 14 residues. Trimming took off 2 bases at V and 5 bases at J, with 12 bases between the two ends. CDR3 in amino acids: CASSPNKGFTEAFF. In DNA, the CDR3 is TGTGCCAGCTCACCAAACAAGGGGTTTACTGAAGCTTTCTTT.

In regard to this clone: Other DNA sequences in this specimen translate into the identical CDR3. V and J are TRBV5-1 and TRBJ1-2, with 12 bases fitting TRBD1. Germline V lookup: CDR1 SGHRS, CDR2 YFSETQ. The ends lost 0 bases at V and 7 bases at J; junction bases unmatched: 4. The length of the CDR3 is 15 residues. The CDR3 bases are TGCGCCAGCAGCTTGGAGGGACAGGGGGCAGGTGGCTACACCTTC. Translation gives CASSLEGQGAGGYTF.

V gene TRBV6-5 combines with J gene TRBJ2-1; 9 nucleotides match TRBD1. J lost 9 bases, V lost 1 base, and 7 bases had no gene match. The length of the CDR3 is 15 residues. The germline V gene encodes CDR1 MNHEY and CDR2 SVGAGI. In DNA, the CDR3 is TGTGCCAGCAGTTACTGGGACAGGGATAGAGGTGAGCAGTTCTTC. Translation gives CASSYWDRDRGEQFF.

The chain couples TRBV29-1 to TRBJ1-1, with D hard to call. V was shortened by 7 bases and J by 10 bases, with 19 bases between the two germline ends. CDR1 is SQVTM and CDR2 is ANQGSEA in the germline V gene. The length of the CDR3 is 12 residues. The CDR3 bases are TGCAGCGCAATCGTGGACCCTGGCCCAGCTTTCTTT. Encoded protein: CSAIVDPGPAFF.

This chain joins TRBV7-2 and TRBJ2-7; 7 bases are a match to TRBD1. CDR3 length: 15 amino acids. The J segment lost 0 bases and the V segment lost 5 bases, leaving 7 bases of the junction unmatched. Germline assignment: CDR1 SGHTA and CDR2 FQGNSA. CDR3 amino acids: CASSPIRDSSYEQYF. In nucleotides, the CDR3 is TGTGCCAGCAGCCCAATTCGGGACAGCTCCTACGAGCAGTACTTC.

The genes are TRBV5-4 and TRBJ2-1; 9 nucleotides align to TRBD1. From germline, CDR1 is SGHNT and CDR2 YYREEE (reference sequence). The CDR3 extends over 12 amino acids. V dropped 9 bases and J dropped 8; count of bases not matched to a gene: 6. DNA of the CDR3: TGTGCCACGATGCGACAGGGGGATGAGCAGTTCTTC. Protein: CATMRQGDEQFF.

The gene calls are TRBV13 and TRBJ1-4; D uncertain. CDR1 and CDR2 (germline): PRHDT, FYEKMQ (reference sequence). Trimming removed 4 bases at V and 8 bases at J, with 17 bases between. This CDR3 contains 15 residues. Here the CDR3 DNA reads TGTGCCAGCAGCTCCCGCGCGGGCGCTCGGGAAAAACTGTTTTTT. Protein: CASSSRAGAREKLFF.

For the CDR3, the DNA is TGTGCCATCAGTGAGACAGGGGGTTCCGGAAACACCATATATTTT. Its translation: CAISETGGSGNTIYF. V usage is TRBV10-3 and J usage is TRBJ1-3; TRBD1 agrees at 8 bases. The CDR3 is 15 amino acids. Trimming took 2 bases from V and 4 from J; bases not matched to a gene: 4. Germline assignment: CDR1 ENHRY and CDR2 SYGVKD.

This clone was seen once. The gene calls are TRBV7-9 and TRBJ2-1; TRBD2 matches 9 bases. V was pared by 11 bases and J by 3 bases, with 14 bases of the junction left unmatched. From germline, CDR1 is SEHNR and CDR2 FQNEAQ (reference sequence). CDR3 length equals 16 residues. The CDR3: CAPGLAGSHHYNEQFF. The DNA of the CDR3 is TGTGCCCCCGGGCTAGCGGGGTCCCACCACTACAATGAGCAGTTCTTC.

CDR3 in amino acids: CASVTGGTLAKNIQYF. The CDR3 coding sequence is TGTGCCAGTGTAACGGGAGGCACACTAGCCAAAAACATTCAGTACTTC. The V and J genes are TRBV19 and TRBJ2-4; 7 bases align to TRBD2. Trimming at V came to 8 bases and at J to 0 bases, leaving 10 bases not matched to a gene. Germline lookup yields CDR1 LNHDA and CDR2 SQIVND (reference sequence). This CDR3 spans 16 amino acids.

The chain carries TRBV27 and TRBJ2-1; TRBD2 agrees at 7 bases. The V and J ends lost 1 base and 4 bases, in that order; junction bases with no gene match: 7. The CDR3 runs 16 residues. Germline V gene sequence: CDR1 MNHEY, CDR2 SMNVEV (reference sequence). In DNA, the CDR3 is TGTGCCAGCAGTTTATTCGGCGGGAGCTTGTACAATGAGCAGTTCTTC. It is translated as CASSLFGGSLYNEQFF.

This clone was seen just once. The genes are TRBV3-1 (or the pseudogene TRBV3-2) and TRBJ2-5, with 8 bases identical to TRBD2. CDR1 LGHDT and CDR2 YNNKEL come from the germline V gene (reference sequence). After removal of 0 bases from V and 6 bases from J, the junction contained 3 bases not matched to a gene. CDR3 size: 14 residues. The CDR3 sequence: CASSQEQREKTQYF. The CDR3 nucleotides read TGTGCCAGCAGCCAAGAGCAGCGGGAGAAGACCCAGTACTTC.

The chain is built from TRBV4-3 and TRBJ2-3; no firm D call. The CDR3 contains 17 residues. V was shortened by 3 bases and J by 0 bases, with 16 bases between the two germline ends. The germline V gene has CDR1 LGHNA and CDR2 YSLEER. CDR3 sequence: CASSQRFLLASTDTQYF. CDR3 DNA sequence: TGCGCCAGCAGCCAGCGGTTCTTGCTGGCTAGCACAGATACGCAGTATTTT.

The chain combines TRBV11-2 with TRBJ2-1; TRBD2 might be the D (5 bases). The germline V gene has CDR1 SGHAT and CDR2 FQNNGV. There are 17 residues in the CDR3. Trimming took 3 bases from V and 8 from J, leaving 23 bases between them. CDR3 amino acids: CASSFSPPADVIYEQFF. The CDR3 DNA follows: TGTGCCAGCAGCTTTAGCCCCCCAGCGGACGTAATCTATGAGCAGTTCTTC.

V is TRBV28 and J is TRBJ1-1; 8 bases are shared with TRBD1. V lost 7 bases and J lost 3; bases outside the gene matches: 13. From germline, CDR1 is MDHEN and CDR2 SYDVKM. This CDR3 region has 16 residues. CDR3 in amino acids: CASTLGGAGGYTEAFF. The CDR3 nucleotides are TGTGCCAGCACCCTGGGGGGTGCAGGGGGCTACACTGAAGCTTTCTTT. The entire variable domain, with the rest obtained from reference TRBV28 and TRBJ1-1, is as follows: DVKVTQSSRYLVKRTGEKVFLECVQDMDHENMFWYRQDPGLGLRLIYFSYDVKMKEKGDIPEGYSVSREKKERFSLILESASTNQTSMYLCASTLGGAGGYTEAFFGQGTRLTVV.